The clone carrying this T cell receptor (beta chain) has only one observation. Its specificity is unknown. The data were taken from a study of cytomegalovirus exposure and HLA in healthy donors. Study findings and constraints: Most TCR sequences were seen very rarely across donors, but some public TCRs occurred in many. Donors belonging to an Asian-associated ancestry cluster reportedly showed fewer N-insertions in productive TCRs than the roughly 670-donor mean, according to what a later analysis found.

This PCR relied on a set of 60 Vbeta primers and 13 Jbeta primers. Authors' processing steps: Approximately 10 million shared chains were among tens of millions of unique TCR beta chains counted in a later analysis. Sequenced by immunoSEQ multiplex PCR; TCRdb stores in-frame clones only, minus some. That table furnishes V, J and clone size, whereas the DNA furnished D and trimming. Counted here are tens of thousands of clones, around four fifths occurring once; the ten biggest clones make up 8% to 9.5%. The V end lost 6 bases, the J end lost 1 base, and 9 bases lay between the germline ends. This CDR3 region has 13 residues. From germline, CDR1 is MNHNS and CDR2 SASEGT.

The chain links TRBV6-1 to TRBJ1-2, with D possibly matching TRBD1 (6 bases). This TCR was recovered from a woman in her thirties or forties in good health and CMV-seropositive. Sequenced sample: PBMCs. DNA for the CDR3: TGTGCCAGCAGGGGGGGGCTTAACTATGGCTACACCTTC. Its translation: CASRGGLNYGYTF.